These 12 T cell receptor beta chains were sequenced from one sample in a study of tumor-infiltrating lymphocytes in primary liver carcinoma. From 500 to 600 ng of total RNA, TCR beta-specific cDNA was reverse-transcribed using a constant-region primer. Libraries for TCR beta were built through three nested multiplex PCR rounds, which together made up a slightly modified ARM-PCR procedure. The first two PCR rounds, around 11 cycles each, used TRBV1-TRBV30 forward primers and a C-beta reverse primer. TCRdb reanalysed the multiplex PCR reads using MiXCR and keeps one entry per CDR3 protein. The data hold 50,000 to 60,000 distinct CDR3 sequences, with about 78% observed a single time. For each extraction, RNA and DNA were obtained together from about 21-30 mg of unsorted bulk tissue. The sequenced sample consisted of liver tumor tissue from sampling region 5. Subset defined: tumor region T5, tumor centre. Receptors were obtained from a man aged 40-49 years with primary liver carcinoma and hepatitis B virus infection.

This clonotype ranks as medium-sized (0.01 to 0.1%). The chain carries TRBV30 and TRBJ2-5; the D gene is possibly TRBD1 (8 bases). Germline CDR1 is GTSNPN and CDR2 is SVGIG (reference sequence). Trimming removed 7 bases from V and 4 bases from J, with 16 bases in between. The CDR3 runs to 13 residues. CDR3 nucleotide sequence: TGTGCCTTAAACACAGGGGGGGCAGAGACCCAGTACTTC. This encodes CALNTGGAETQYF. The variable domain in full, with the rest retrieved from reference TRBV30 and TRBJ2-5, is SQTIHQWPATLVQPVGSPLSLECTVEGTSNPNLYWYRQAAGRGLQLLFYSVGIGQISSEVPQNLSASRPQDRQFILSSKKLLLSDSGFYLCALNTGGAETQYFGPGTRLLVL.

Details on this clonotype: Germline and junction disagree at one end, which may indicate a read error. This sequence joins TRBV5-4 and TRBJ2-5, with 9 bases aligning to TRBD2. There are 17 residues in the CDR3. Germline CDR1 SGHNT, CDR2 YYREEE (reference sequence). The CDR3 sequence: CASSPASGKTKGRPQYF. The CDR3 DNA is TGTGCCAGCAGTCCCGCTAGCGGGAAAACTAAAGGGAGACCCCAATACTTC. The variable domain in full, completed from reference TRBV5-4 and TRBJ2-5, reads ETGVTQSPTHLIKTRGQQVTLRCSSQSGHNTVSWYQQALGQGPQFIFQYYREEENGRGNFPPRFSGLQFPNYSSELNVNALELDDSALYLCASSPASGKTKGRPQYFGPGTRLLVL.

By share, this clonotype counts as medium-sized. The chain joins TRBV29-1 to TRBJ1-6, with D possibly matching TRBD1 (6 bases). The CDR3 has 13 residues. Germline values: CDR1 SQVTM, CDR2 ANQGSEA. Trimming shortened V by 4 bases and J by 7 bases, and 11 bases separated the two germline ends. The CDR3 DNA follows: TGCAGCGTTGGGGACGGGACAAATTCACCCCTCCACTTT. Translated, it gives CSVGDGTNSPLHF. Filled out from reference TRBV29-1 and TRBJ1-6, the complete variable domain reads SAVISQKPSRDICQRGTSLTIQCQVDSQVTMMFWYRQQPGQSLTLIATANQGSEATYESGFVIDKFPISRPNLTFSTLTVSNMSPEDSSIYLCSVGDGTNSPLHFGNGTRLTVT.

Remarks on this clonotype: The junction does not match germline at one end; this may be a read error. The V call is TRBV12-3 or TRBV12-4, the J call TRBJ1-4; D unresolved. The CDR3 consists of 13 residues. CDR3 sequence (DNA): TGTGCCAGCAGTCTCCTTGATGATGAAGAACTGTTTTTT. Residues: CASSLLDDEELFF.

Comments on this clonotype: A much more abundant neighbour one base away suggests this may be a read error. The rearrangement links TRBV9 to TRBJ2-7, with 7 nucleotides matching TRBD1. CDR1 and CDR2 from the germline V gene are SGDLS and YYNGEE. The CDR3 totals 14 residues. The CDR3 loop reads CASGVEPGGPKQYF. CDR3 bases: TGTGCCAGCGGCGTAGAACCAGGGGGACCTAAGCAGTACTTC.

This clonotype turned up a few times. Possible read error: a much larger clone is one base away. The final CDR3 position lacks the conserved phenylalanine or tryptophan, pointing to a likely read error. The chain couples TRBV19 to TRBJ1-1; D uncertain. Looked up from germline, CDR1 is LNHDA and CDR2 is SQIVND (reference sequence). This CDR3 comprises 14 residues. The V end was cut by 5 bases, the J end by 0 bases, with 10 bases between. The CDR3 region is CASSDEGLNTEAFS. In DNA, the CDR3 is TGTGCCAGTAGTGACGAAGGCCTGAACACTGAAGCTTTCTCT.

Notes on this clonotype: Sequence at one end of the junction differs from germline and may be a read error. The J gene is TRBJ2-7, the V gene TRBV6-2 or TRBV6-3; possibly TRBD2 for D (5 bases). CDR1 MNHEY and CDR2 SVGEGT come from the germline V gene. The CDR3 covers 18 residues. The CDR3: CTSSYNAGGSGLSYEQYF. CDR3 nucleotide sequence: TGTACCAGCAGTTACAACGCGGGTGGTAGTGGGCTCTCCTACGAGCAGTACTTC.

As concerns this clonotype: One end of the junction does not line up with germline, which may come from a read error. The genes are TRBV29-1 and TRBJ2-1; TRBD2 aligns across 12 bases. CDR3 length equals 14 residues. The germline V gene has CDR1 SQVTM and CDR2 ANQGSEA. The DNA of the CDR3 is TGCAGCGTTGCCCTAGCGGGAGGGGTCTGTGAGCAGCTCTTC. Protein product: CSVALAGGVCEQLF.

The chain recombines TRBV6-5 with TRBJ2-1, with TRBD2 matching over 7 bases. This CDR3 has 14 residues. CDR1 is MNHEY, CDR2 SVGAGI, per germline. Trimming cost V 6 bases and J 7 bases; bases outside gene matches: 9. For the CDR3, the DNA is TGTGCCAGCAGATACCGGACTAGTTTTAATGAGCAGTTCTTC. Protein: CASRYRTSFNEQFF.

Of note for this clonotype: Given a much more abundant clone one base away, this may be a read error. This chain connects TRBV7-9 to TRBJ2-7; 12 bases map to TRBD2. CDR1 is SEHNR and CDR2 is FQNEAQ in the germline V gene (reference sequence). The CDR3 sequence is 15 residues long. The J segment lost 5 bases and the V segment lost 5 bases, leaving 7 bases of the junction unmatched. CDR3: CASSIPTSGSDEQYF. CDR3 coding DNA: TGTGCCAGCAGCATCCCGACTAGCGGGAGTGACGAGCAGTACTTC.

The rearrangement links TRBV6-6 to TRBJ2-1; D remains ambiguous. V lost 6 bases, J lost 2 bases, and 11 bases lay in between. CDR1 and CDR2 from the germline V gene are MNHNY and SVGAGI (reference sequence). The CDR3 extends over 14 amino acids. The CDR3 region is CASSPERTYNEQFF. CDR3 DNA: TGTGCCAGCAGCCCCGAGCGTACCTACAATGAGCAGTTCTTC.

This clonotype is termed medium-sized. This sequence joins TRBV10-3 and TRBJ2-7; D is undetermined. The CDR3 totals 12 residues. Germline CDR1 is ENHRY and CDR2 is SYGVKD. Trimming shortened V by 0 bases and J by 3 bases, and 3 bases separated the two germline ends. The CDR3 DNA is TGTGCCATCAGTGAGTCCCTCTACGAGCAGTACTTC. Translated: CAISESLYEQYF.